The clone carrying this TCR beta chain was detected only a few times. Antigen specificity is unknown. TCRdb redid the calling of the RACE reads with MiXCR, one entry per CDR3 protein. The table lists around 120,000 distinct CDR3 sequences, approximately 13% of them singletons, with around 2.7% in the top ten. The data are from a study of human T cells and chemical hapten exposure. For the study at large: It was small differences in pooled library volume that mainly caused per-sample TCR yields to vary. General study results and limits: Every donor had alopecia, and their immune response may therefore differ from healthy people's. Controls had significantly fewer large CDR3 similarity clusters than were formed by expanded TCRs.

Time point here: pre-sensitization, week 0. Indicated treatment: therapeutic diphenylcyclopropenone sensitization with weekly scalp DPC. The CDR3 covers 12 residues. Trimming took 0 bases from V and 6 from J, leaving 6 bases between them. Germline V gene sequence: CDR1 MRHNA, CDR2 SNTAGT. The source of this sequence is a woman aged 18-29 years with alopecia areata. Some clones in this sample may be carry-over from other donors' samples. The chain joins TRBV6-4 to TRBJ2-7; no reliable D call. The material sequenced was whole blood, taken in connection with sensitization to the hapten diphenylcyclopropenone (DPC). The CDR3 protein is CASSDSIFEQYF. CDR3 nucleotides: TGTGCCAGCAGTGACTCGATTTTCGAGCAGTACTTC.